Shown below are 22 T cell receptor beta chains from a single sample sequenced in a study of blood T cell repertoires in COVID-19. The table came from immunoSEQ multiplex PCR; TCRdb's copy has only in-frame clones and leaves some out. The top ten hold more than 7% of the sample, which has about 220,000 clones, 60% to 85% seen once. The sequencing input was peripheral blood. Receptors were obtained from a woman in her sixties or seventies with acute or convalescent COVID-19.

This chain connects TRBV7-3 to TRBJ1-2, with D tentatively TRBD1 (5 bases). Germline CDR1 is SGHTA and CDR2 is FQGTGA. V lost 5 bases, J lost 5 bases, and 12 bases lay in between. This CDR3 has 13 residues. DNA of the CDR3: TGTGCCAGCAGCGAAGGACAAAATTATGGCTACACCTTC. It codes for CASSEGQNYGYTF.

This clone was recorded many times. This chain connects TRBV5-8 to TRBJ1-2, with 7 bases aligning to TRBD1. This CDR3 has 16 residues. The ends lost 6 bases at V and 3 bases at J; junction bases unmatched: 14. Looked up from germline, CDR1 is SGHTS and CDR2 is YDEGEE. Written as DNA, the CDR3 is TGTGCCAGCACCTACCGGAGGACAGGCATTGACTATGGCTACACCTTC. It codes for CASTYRRTGIDYGYTF.

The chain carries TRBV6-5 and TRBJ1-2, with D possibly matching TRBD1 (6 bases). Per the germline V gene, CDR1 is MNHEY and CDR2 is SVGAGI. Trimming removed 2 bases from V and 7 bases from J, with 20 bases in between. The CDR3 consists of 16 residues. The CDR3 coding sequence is TGTGCCAGCAGTTACAATTGGGGGGGCGCAGAGGGTGGCTACACCTTC. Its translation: CASSYNWGGAEGGYTF.

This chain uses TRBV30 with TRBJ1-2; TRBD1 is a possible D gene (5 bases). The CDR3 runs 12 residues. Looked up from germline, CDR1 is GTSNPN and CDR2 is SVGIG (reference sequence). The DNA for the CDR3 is TGTGCTGTTAACCCAGGGAACTATGGCTACACCTTC. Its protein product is CAVNPGNYGYTF.

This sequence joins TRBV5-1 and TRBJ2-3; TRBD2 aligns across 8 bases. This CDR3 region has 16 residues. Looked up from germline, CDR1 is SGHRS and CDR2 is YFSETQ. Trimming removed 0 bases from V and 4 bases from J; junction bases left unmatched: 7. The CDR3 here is CASSLEGTRGADTQYF. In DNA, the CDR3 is TGCGCCAGCAGCTTGGAGGGGACTAGAGGTGCAGATACGCAGTATTTT.

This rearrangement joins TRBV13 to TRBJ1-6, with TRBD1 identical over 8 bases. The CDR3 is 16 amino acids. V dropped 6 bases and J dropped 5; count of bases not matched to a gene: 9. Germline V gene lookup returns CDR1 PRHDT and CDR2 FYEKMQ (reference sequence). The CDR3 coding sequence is TGTGCCAGCAGGGACGGGGGACAGGTCGATAATTCACCCCTCCACTTT. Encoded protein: CASRDGGQVDNSPLHF.

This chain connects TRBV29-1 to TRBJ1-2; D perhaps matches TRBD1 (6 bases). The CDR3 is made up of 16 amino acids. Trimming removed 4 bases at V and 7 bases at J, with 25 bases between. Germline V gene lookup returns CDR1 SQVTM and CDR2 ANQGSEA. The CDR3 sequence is CSVGQGSRGLVGGYTF. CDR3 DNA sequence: TGCAGCGTTGGGCAAGGGTCCAGGGGATTGGTTGGTGGCTACACCTTC. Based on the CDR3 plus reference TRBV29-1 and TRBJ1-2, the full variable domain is SAVISQKPSRDICQRGTSLTIQCQVDSQVTMMFWYRQQPGQSLTLIATANQGSEATYESGFVIDKFPISRPNLTFSTLTVSNMSPEDSSIYLCSVGQGSRGLVGGYTFGSGTRLTVV.

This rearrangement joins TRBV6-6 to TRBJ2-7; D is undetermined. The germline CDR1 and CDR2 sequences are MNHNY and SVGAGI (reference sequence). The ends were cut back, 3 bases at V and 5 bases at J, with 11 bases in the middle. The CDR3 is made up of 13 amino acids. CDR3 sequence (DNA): TGTGCCAGCAGTTATGTCCGGTCCCACGAGCAGTACTTC. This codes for CASSYVRSHEQYF.

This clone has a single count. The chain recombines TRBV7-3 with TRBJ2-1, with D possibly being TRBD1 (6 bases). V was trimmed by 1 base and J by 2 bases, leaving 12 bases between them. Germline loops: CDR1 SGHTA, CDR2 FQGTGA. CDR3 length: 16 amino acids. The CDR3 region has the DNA TGTGCCAGCAGCTTAAGTACAGGGAGAACCTACAATGAGCAGTTCTTC. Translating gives CASSLSTGRTYNEQFF.

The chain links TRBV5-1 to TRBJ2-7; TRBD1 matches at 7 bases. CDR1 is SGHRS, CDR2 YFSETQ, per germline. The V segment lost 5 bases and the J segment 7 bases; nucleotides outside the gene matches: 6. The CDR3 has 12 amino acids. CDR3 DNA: TGCGCCAGCAGACGCGACAGGGATGAGCAGTACTTC. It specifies CASRRDRDEQYF.

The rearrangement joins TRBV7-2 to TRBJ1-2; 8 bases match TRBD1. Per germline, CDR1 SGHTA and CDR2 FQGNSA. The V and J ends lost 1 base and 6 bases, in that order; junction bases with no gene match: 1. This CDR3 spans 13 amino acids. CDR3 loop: CASSLDRGNGYTF. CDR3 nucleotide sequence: TGTGCCAGCAGCTTAGACAGGGGGAATGGCTACACCTTC.

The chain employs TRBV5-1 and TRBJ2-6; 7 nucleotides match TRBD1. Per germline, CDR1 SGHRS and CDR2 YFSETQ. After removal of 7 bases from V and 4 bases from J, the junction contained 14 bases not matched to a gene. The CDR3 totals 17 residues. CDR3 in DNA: TGCGCCAGCGCCCCGGGGACAGCGGACCGGGGGGCCAACGTCCTGACTTTC. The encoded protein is CASAPGTADRGANVLTF.

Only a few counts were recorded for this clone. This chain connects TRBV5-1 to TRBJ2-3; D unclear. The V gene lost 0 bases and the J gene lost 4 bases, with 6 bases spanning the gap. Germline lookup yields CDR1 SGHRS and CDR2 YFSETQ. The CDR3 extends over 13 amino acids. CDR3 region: CASSLDVSDTQYF. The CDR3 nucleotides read TGCGCCAGCAGCTTGGATGTCTCAGATACGCAGTATTTT.

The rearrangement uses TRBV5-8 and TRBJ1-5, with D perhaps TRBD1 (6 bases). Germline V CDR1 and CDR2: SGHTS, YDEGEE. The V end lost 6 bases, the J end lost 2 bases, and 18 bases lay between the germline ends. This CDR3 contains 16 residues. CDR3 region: CASNTRGGLGNQPQHF. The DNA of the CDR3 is TGTGCCAGCAACACGCGGGGGGGGCTGGGCAATCAGCCCCAGCATTTT.

CDR3 sequence: CASSRRGVGGGGETQYF. In DNA, the CDR3 is TGTGCCAGCTCCCGTCGGGGGGTAGGCGGGGGCGGGGAGACCCAGTACTTC. The chain carries TRBV25-1 and TRBJ2-5, with D perhaps TRBD2 (7 bases). Trimming pared 8 bases from V and 5 bases from J, leaving 27 bases between. The V gene's germline CDR1 is MGHDK and CDR2 SYGVNS. The CDR3 is 17 residues long.

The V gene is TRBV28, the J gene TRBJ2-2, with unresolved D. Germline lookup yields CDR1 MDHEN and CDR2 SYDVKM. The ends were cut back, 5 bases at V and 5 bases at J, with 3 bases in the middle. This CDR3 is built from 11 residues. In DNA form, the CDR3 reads TGTGCCAGCAGTGAGACCGGGGAGCTGTTTTTT. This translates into CASSETGELFF. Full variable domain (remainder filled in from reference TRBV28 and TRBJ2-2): DVKVTQSSRYLVKRTGEKVFLECVQDMDHENMFWYRQDPGLGLRLIYFSYDVKMKEKGDIPEGYSVSREKKERFSLILESASTNQTSMYLCASSETGELFFGEGSRLTVL.

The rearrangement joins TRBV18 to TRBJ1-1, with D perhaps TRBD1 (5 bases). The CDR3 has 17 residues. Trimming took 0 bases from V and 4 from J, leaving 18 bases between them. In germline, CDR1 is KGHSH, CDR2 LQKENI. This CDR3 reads CASSPPNGGGMSTEAFF. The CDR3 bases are TGTGCCAGCTCACCACCGAACGGGGGAGGGATGAGCACTGAAGCTTTCTTT.

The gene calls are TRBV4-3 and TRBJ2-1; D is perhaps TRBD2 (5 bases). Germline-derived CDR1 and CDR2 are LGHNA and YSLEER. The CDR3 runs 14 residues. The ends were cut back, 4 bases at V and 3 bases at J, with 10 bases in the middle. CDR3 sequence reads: CASSPSQFYNEQFF. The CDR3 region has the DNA TGCGCCAGCAGCCCTAGCCAATTCTACAATGAGCAGTTCTTC.

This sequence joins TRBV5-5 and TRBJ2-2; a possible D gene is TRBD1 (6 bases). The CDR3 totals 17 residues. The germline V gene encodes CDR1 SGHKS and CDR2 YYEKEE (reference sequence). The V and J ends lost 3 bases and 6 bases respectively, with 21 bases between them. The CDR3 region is CASSSDPNRDRAGELFF. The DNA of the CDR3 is TGTGCCAGCAGCTCGGACCCCAACAGGGATCGGGCCGGGGAGCTGTTTTTT.

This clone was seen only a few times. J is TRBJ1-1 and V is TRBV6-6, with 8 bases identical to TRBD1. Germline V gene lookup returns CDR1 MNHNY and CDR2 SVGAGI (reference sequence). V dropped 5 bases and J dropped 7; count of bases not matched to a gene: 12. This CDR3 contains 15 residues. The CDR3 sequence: CASSNRGQGAGEAFF. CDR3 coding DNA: TGTGCCAGCAGTAACCGAGGGCAGGGGGCGGGTGAAGCTTTCTTT.

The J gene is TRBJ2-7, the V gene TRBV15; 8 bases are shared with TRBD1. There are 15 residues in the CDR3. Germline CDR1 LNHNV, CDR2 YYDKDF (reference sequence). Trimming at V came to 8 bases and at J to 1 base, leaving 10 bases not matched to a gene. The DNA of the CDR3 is TGTGCCACCTCACAAACTAGGGACAGGTCCTACGAGCAGTACTTC. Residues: CATSQTRDRSYEQYF.

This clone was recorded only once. CDR3 residues: CASSSGGRYEQYF. DNA for the CDR3: TGCGCCAGCTCCTCGGGGGGCCGCTACGAGCAGTACTTC. The chain is built from TRBV5-1 and TRBJ2-7; the D gene is possibly TRBD2 (7 bases). The CDR3 runs 13 residues. Per the germline V gene, CDR1 is SGHRS and CDR2 is YFSETQ. Trimming removed 7 bases at V and 3 bases at J, with 14 bases between.